The present entry profiles one TCR beta chain with its context. As yet, its antigen is unknown. Sequenced by immunoSEQ multiplex PCR; TCRdb stores in-frame clones only, minus some. Here the sample spans about 72,000 clones, approximately 85% being singletons. The record originates from a study of T cells in localized non-small cell lung cancer. Study-level results: Of the tissues analyzed, uninvolved adjacent lung showed maximal T cell clonality, greater than tumor.

This receptor was identified in a female donor of 60 years or more with stage I lung adenocarcinoma. The sequencing used peripheral blood, collected before any cancer treatment.

CDR3 residues: CASSPGGNEKLFF. The CDR3 DNA sequence: TGTGCCAGCAGCCCAGGGGGGAATGAAAAACTGTTTTTT. The chain combines TRBV28 with TRBJ1-4; 7 bases fit TRBD1. The CDR3 runs 13 residues. In germline, CDR1 is MDHEN, CDR2 SYDVKM. V shed 6 bases, J shed 5 bases, and the junction held 3 bases outside the gene matches.